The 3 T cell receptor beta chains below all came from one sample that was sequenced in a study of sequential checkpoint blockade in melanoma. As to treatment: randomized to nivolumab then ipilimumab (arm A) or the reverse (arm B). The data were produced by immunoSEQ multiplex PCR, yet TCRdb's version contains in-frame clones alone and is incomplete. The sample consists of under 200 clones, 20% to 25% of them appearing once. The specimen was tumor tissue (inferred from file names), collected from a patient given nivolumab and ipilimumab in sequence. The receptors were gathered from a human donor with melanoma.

The CDR3, as DNA: TGTGCCAGCAGTGAAGGGGTTAGGAGGGAGACCCAGTACTTC. Translation gives CASSEGVRRETQYF. The chain carries TRBV6-7 and TRBJ2-5, with D tentatively TRBD1 or TRBD2 (5 bases each). TRBV6-7 falls under the ORF class, with uncertain function. The CDR3 extends over 14 amino acids. The ends were cut back, 5 bases at V and 5 bases at J, with 15 bases in the middle.

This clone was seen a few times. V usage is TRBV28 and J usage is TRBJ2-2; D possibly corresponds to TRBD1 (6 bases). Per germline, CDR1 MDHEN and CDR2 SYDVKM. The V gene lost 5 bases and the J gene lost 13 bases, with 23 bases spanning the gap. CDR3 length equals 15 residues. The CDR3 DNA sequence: TGTGCCAGCAGTCGACGGGACACCCCACTTCGTGGGCTGTTTTTT. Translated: CASSRRDTPLRGLFF.

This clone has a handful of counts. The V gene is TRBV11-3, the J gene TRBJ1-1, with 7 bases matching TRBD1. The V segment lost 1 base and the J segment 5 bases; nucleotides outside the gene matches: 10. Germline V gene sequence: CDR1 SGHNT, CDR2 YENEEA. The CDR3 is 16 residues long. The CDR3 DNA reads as TGTGCCAGCAGCTTAGGCCTGTCGAGGGGGCTAACTGAAGCTTTCTTT. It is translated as CASSLGLSRGLTEAFF.